This T cell receptor (beta chain) was sequenced for a study of regulatory T cells in long-lasting Graves disease. The time point here: newly diagnosed GD, antithyroid drugs for less than 3 months. RNA extracted from PBMCs served as the sequencing template. The CDR3 runs to 11 residues. V was shortened by 5 bases and J by 9 bases, with 8 bases between the two germline ends. For TCR beta, libraries came from iRepertoire HTBI primers and Arm-PCR of CDR3 regions. From the multiplex PCR reads, TCRdb called clonotypes with MiXCR, one entry per CDR3 protein. The sample consists of about 530,000 distinct CDR3 sequences, about 16% of them appearing once. In its sample, this clonotype was seen many times. The same data also contributed to another study, on T cells in Graves' hyperthyroidism and ophthalmopathy.

The sample consisted of peripheral blood mononuclear cells (PBMCs), taken at new diagnosis, from a patient treated with antithyroid drugs. The TCR originated in a woman aged 35-65 years with Graves disease. The chain links TRBV12-3 or TRBV12-4 to TRBJ2-1; no firm D call. CDR3 loop: CASSKSVEQFF. In nucleotides, the CDR3 is TGTGCCAGCAGTAAGAGCGTTGAGCAGTTCTTC.